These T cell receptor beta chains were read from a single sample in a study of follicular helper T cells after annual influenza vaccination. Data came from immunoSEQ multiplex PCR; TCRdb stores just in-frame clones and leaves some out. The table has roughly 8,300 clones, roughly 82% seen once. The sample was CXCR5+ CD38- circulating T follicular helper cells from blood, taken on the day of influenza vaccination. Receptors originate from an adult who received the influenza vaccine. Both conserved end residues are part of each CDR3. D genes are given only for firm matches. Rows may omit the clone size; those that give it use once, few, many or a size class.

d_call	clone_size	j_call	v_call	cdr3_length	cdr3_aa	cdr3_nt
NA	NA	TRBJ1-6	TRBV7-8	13	CASSPGTNSPLHF	TGTGCCAGCAGCCCCGGGACGAATTCACCCCTCCACTTT
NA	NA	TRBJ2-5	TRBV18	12	CASSPKEETQYF	TGTGCCAGCTCACCAAAGGAAGAGACCCAGTACTTC
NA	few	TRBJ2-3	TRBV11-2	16	CASSSRQGTLTDTQYF	TGTGCCAGCAGCTCCCGGCAGGGGACCCTCACAGATACGCAGTATTTT
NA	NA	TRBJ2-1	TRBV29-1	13	CSVSTSSYNEQFF	TGCAGCGTTTCTACGAGCTCCTACAATGAGCAGTTCTTC
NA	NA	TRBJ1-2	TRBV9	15	CASSGNRVPNYGYTF	TGTGCCAGCAGCGGAAACCGGGTCCCTAACTATGGCTACACCTTC
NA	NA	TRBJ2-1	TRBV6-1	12	CASMAQYNEQFF	TGTGCCAGCATGGCACAGTACAATGAGCAGTTCTTC
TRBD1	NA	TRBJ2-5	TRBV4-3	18	CASSQDLIQGGQKETQYF	TGCGCCAGCAGCCAAGATCTCATACAGGGGGGACAAAAAGAGACCCAGTACTTC
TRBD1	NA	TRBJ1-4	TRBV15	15	CATSPRDRVGEKLFF	TGTGCCACCAGCCCCCGGGACAGGGTCGGTGAAAAACTGTTTTTT
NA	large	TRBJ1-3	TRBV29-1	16	CSVEDRGVLSGNTIYF	TGCAGCGTTGAAGATCGCGGCGTGCTCTCTGGAAACACCATATATTTT
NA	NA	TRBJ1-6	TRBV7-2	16	CASSFVSGSLRSPLHF	TGTGCCAGCAGCTTTGTTTCAGGTTCCCTTAGATCACCCCTCCACTTT
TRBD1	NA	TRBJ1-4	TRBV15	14	CATSERGGVEKLFF	TGTGCCACCAGCGAAAGAGGGGGCGTTGAAAAACTGTTTTTT
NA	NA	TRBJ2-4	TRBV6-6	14	CASSSTRAKNIQYF	TGTGCCAGCAGCTCGACACGGGCCAAAAACATTCAGTACTTC
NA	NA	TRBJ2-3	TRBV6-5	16	CASGWEPVGSTDTQYF	TGTGCCAGCGGTTGGGAGCCAGTGGGTAGCACAGATACGCAGTATTTT
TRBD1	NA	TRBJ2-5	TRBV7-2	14	CASSFPGQAPPGYF	TGTGCCAGCAGCTTCCCGGGACAGGCCCCGCCGGGGTACTTC
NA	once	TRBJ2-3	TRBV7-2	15	CASSLVWGPTDTQYF	TGTGCCAGCAGCCTCGTTTGGGGCCCCACAGATACGCAGTATTTT
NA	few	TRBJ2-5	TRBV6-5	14	CASRLAVLSETQYF	TGTGCCAGCAGACTTGCGGTGTTGTCAGAGACCCAGTACTTC
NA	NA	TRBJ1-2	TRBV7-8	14	CASSTPPGLGGYTF	TGTGCCAGCAGCACACCTCCAGGGCTGGGTGGCTACACCTTC
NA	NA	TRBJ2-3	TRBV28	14	CASSLDPTKDTQYF	TGTGCCAGCAGTTTGGACCCCACAAAAGATACGCAGTATTTT
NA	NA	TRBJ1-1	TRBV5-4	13	CASSLALNTEAFF	TGTGCCAGCAGCTTGGCCTTGAACACTGAAGCTTTCTTT
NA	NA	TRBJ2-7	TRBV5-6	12	CASSLRPREQYF	TGTGCCAGCAGCTTAAGGCCCCGCGAGCAGTACTTC
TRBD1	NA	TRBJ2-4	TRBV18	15	CASSPTGAPKNIQYF	TGTGCCAGCTCGCCTACAGGGGCCCCCAAAAACATTCAGTACTTC
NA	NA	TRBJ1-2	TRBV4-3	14	CASSQKQHTYGYTF	TGCGCCAGCAGCCAAAAACAGCATACCTATGGCTACACCTTC
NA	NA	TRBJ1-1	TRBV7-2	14	CASSLQGYGTEAFF	TGTGCCAGCAGCTTACAGGGGTATGGGACTGAAGCTTTCTTT
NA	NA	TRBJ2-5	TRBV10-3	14	CAISDMNRWETQYF	TGTGCCATCAGTGACATGAACAGGTGGGAAACCCAGTACTTC
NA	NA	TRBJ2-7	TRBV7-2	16	CASSLGDVGPGDEQYF	TGTGCCAGCAGCTTAGGGGACGTAGGACCGGGGGACGAGCAGTACTTC
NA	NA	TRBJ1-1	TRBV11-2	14	CASSLGPKNTEAFF	TGTGCCAGCAGCTTAGGTCCGAAGAACACTGAAGCTTTCTTT
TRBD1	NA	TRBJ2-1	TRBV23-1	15	CASSRGTGVYNEQFF	TGCGCCAGCAGTCGGGGGACAGGGGTCTACAATGAGCAGTTCTTC
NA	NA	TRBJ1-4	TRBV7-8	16	CASSFRESGTNEKLFF	TGTGCCAGCAGCTTTCGGGAATCAGGAACTAATGAAAAACTGTTTTTT
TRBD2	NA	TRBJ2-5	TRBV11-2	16	CASSQVAGAYQETQYF	TGTGCCAGCAGCCAAGTAGCGGGGGCCTACCAAGAGACCCAGTACTTC
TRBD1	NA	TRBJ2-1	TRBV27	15	CASTAPGQVYNEQFF	TGTGCCAGCACTGCGCCGGGACAGGTCTACAATGAGCAGTTCTTC
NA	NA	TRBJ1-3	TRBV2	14	CASSVTGAGNTIYF	TGTGCCAGCAGTGTAACGGGGGCTGGAAACACCATATATTTT
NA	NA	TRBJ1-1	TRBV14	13	CASSQWKNTEAFF	TGTGCCAGCAGCCAGTGGAAAAACACTGAAGCTTTCTTT
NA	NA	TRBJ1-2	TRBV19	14	CASSIANPQNGYTF	TGTGCCAGTAGTATAGCAAACCCTCAGAATGGCTACACCTTC
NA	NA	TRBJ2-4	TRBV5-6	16	CASSTTGTLAKNIQYF	TGTGCCAGCAGCACCACAGGGACTCTAGCCAAAAACATTCAGTACTTC